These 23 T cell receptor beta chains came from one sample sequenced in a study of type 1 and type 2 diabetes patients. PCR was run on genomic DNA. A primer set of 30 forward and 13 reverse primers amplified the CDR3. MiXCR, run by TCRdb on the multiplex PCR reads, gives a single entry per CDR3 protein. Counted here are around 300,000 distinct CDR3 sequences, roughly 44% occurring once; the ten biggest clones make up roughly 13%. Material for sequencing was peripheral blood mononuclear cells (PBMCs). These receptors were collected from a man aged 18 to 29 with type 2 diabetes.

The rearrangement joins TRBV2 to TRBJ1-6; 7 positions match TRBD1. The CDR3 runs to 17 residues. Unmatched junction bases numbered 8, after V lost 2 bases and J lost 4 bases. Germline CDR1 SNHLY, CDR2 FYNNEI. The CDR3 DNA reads TGTGCCAGCAGTGAACTGTGGGGGGGACAGTATAATTCACCCCTCCACTTT. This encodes CASSELWGGQYNSPLHF.

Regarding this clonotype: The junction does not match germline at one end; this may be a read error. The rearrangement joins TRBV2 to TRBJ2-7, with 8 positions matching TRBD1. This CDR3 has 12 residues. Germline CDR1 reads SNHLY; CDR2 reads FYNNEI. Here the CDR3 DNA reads TGTGCCAGCAATCGGGACAGGAACGAGCAGCACTTC. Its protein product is CASNRDRNEQHF.

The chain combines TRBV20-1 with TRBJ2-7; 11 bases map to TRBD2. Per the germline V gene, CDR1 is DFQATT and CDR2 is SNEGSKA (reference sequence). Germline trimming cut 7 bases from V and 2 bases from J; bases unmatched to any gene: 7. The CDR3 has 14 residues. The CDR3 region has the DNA TGCAGTGGCCAAACTAGCGGGAGTCCCTACGAGCAGTACTTC. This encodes CSGQTSGSPYEQYF.

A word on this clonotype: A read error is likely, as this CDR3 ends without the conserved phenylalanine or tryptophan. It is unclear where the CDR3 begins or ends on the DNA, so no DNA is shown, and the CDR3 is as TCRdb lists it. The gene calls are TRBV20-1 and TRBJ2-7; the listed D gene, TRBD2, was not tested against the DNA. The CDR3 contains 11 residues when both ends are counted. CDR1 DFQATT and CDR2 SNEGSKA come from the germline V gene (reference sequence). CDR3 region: CSATDQRETHL.

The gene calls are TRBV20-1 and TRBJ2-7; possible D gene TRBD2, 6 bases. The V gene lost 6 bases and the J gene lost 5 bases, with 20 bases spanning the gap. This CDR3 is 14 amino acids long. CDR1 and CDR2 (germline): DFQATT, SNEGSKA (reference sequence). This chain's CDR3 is CSASFPGEFHEQYF. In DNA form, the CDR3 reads TGCAGTGCGTCCTTCCCGGGGGAGTTCCACGAGCAGTACTTC.

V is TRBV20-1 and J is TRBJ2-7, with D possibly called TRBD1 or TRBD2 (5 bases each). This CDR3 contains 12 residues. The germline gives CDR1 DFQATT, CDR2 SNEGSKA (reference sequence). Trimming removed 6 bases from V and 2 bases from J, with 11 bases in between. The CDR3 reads CSARDPAYEQYF. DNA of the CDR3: TGCAGTGCACGGGACCCTGCCTACGAGCAGTACTTC.

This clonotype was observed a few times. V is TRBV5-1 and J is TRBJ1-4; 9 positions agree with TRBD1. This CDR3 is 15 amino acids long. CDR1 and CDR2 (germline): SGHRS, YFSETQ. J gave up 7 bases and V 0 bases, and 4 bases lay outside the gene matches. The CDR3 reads CASSLAQGAGEKLFF. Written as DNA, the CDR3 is TGCGCCAGCAGCTTGGCACAGGGGGCGGGTGAAAAACTGTTTTTT.

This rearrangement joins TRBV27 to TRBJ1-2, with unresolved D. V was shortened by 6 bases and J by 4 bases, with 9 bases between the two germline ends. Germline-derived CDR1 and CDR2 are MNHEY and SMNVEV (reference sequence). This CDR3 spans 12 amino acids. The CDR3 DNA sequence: TGTGCCAGCAGAGAGGCGGGCTATGGCTACACCTTC. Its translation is CASREAGYGYTF.

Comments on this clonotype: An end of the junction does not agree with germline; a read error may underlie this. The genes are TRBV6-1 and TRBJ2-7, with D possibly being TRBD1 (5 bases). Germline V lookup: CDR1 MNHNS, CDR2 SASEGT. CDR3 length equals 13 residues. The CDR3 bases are TGTGCCAGCAGGGTGGACACGCCCTACGAGCGGTACTTC. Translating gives CASRVDTPYERYF.

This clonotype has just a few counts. CDR3 sequence (DNA): TGTGCCTGGAGTGTGGGGGCCGTCGACACAGATACGCAGTATTTT. Protein sequence: CAWSVGAVDTDTQYF. The V gene is TRBV30, the J gene TRBJ2-3; perhaps TRBD1 as D (6 bases). The CDR3 is made up of 15 amino acids. CDR1 and CDR2 from the germline V gene are GTSNPN and SVGIG (reference sequence). V was shortened by 0 bases and J by 2 bases, with 12 bases between the two germline ends.

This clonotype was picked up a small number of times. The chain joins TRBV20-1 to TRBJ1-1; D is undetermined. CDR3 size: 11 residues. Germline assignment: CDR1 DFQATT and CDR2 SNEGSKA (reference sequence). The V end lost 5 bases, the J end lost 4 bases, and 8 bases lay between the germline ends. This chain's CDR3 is CSASGSTEAFF. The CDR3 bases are TGCAGTGCTTCGGGGAGCACTGAAGCTTTCTTT.

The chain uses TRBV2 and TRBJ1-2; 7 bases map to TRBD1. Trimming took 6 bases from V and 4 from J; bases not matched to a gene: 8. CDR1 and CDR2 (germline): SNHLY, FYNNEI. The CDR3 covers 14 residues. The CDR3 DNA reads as TGTGCCAGCAGGGAATTGGGACAGTCCTATGGCTACACCTTC. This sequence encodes CASRELGQSYGYTF.

The CDR3: CATSEGGLAGPNEQFF. The CDR3 DNA is TGTGCCACCAGTGAGGGGGGACTAGCGGGGCCCAATGAGCAGTTCTTC. This sequence joins TRBV24-1 and TRBJ2-1, with 13 bases fitting TRBD2. Germline-derived CDR1 and CDR2 are KGHDR and SFDVKD. Trimming cost V 4 bases and J 6 bases; bases outside gene matches: 5. The CDR3 length is 16 residues.

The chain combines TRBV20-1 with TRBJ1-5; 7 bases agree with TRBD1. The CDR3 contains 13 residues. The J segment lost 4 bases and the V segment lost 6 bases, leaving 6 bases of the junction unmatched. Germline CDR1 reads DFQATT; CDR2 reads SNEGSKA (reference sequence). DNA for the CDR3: TGCAGTGCCCCCGGGACAGCTAATCAGCCCCAGCATTTT. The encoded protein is CSAPGTANQPQHF.

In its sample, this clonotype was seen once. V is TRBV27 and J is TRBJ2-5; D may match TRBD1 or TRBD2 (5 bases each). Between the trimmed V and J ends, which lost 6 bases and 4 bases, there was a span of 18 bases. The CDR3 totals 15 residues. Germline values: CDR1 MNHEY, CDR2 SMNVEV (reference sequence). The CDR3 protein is CASSPGTVTRETQYF. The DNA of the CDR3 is TGTGCCAGCAGCCCCGGGACGGTTACTCGAGAGACCCAGTACTTC.

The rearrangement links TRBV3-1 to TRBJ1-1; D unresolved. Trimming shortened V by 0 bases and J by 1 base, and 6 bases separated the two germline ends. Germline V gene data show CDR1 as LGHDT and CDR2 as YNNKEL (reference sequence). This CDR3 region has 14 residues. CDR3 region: CASSQDGRNTEAFF. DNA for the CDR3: TGTGCCAGCAGCCAAGACGGGCGGAACACTGAAGCTTTCTTT.

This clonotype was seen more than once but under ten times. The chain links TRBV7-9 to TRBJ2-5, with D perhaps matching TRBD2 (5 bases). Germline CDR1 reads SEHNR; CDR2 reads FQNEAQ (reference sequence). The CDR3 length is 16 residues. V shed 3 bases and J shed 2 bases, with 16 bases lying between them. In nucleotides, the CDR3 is TGTGCCAGCAGCTTTGTTGGGGTCGGGATGCAAGAGACCCAGTACTTC. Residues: CASSFVGVGMQETQYF.

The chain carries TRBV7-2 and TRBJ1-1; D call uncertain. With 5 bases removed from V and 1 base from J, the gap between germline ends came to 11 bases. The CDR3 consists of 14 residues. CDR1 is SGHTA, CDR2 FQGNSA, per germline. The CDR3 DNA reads TGTGCCAGCAGCCCCTACGTAAAGAACACTGAAGCTTTCTTT. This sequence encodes CASSPYVKNTEAFF.

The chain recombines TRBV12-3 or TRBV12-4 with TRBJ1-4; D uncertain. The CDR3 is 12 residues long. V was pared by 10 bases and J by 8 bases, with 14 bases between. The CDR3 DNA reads TGTGCCACCAGCAGAAACCGAGAAAAACTGTTTTTT. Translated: CATSRNREKLFF.

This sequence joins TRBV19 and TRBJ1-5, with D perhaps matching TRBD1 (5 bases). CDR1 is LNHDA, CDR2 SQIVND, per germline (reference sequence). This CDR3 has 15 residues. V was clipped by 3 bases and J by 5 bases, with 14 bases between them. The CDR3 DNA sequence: TGTGCCAGTAGTATGGATGCCAGGGACCATCAGCCCCAGCATTTT. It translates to CASSMDARDHQPQHF.

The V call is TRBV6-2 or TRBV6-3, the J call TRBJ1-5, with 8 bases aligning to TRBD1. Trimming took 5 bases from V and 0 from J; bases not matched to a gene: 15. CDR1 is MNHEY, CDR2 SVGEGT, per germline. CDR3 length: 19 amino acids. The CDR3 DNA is TGTGCCAGCAGTACCGTCCAGGGGGCGCGGGGATATAGCAATCAGCCCCAGCATTTT. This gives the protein CASSTVQGARGYSNQPQHF.

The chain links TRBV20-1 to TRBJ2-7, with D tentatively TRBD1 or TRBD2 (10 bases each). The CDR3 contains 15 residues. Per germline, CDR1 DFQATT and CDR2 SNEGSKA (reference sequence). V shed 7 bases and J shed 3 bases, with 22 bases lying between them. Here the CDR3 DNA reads TGCAGTGGCCAAACTAGCGGGACAGGGGTCTACGAGCAGTACTTC. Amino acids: CSGQTSGTGVYEQYF.

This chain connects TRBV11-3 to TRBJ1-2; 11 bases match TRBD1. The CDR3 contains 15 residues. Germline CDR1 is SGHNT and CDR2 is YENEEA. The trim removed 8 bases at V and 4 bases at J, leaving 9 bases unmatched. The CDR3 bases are TGTGCCAGCTCACCGGACAGGGGGCCCCTCTATGGCTACACCTTC. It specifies CASSPDRGPLYGYTF.